What follows are 10 T cell receptor beta chains derived from one specimen sequenced in a study of spatial heterogeneity in lung cancer. Regarding the study as a whole: The number of expanded tumor alpha and beta chains correlated with mutation number.

Antigens for these TCRs are unknown. As to time point: sample taken at primary tumor resection. Via MiXCR, TCRdb re-called the 5' RACE reads, giving one row per CDR3 protein. The data hold roughly 28,000 distinct CDR3 sequences, with 7.1% observed a single time. The sequencing here drew on lung tumor tissue, taken at surgery. The receptor set was obtained from a male donor with early-stage non-small cell lung cancer.

This clonotype was seen repeatedly, ten times or more. The CDR3 nucleotides are TGTGCCAGTAGTTCCCGACTGACAGGGCGTTGGAACAATGAGCAGTTCTTC. It translates to CASSSRLTGRWNNEQFF. The rearrangement links TRBV19 to TRBJ2-1; 7 positions match TRBD1. The CDR3 runs 17 residues. Trimming took 5 bases from V and 5 from J; bases not matched to a gene: 15. Germline CDR1 and CDR2: LNHDA and SQIVND (reference sequence).

This clonotype occurred many times. This rearrangement joins TRBV11-3 to TRBJ2-1; D is ambiguous. CDR1 and CDR2 from the germline V gene are SGHNT and YENEEA. The CDR3 extends over 14 amino acids. The V end lost 1 base, the J end lost 8 bases, and 12 bases lay between the germline ends. The CDR3, as DNA: TGTGCCAGCAGCTTAGCAGCCGTAACCGATGAGCAGTTCTTC. As protein: CASSLAAVTDEQFF. Complete variable domain (other parts from reference TRBV11-3 and TRBJ2-1): EAGVVQSPRYKIIEKKQPVAFWCNPISGHNTLYWYLQNLGQGPELLIRYENEEAVDDSQLPKDRFSAERLKGVDSTLKIQPAELGDSAVYLCASSLAAVTDEQFFGPGTRLTVL.

The chain employs TRBV7-2 and TRBJ1-4; possibly TRBD1 for D (6 bases). V was pared by 3 bases and J by 8 bases, with 13 bases between. The V gene's germline CDR1 is SGHTA and CDR2 FQGNSA. The CDR3 consists of 14 residues. The CDR3 DNA sequence: TGTGCCAGCAGCTTTGGGGGCGGTGTGGAAAAACTGTTTTTT. Translating it yields CASSFGGGVEKLFF. Complete variable domain (other parts from reference TRBV7-2 and TRBJ1-4): GAGVSQSPSNKVTEKGKDVELRCDPISGHTALYWYRQSLGQGLEFLIYFQGNSAPDKSGLPSDRFSAERTGGSVSTLTIQRTQQEDSAVYLCASSFGGGVEKLFFGSGTQLSVL.

In its sample, this clonotype was seen many times. V gene TRBV4-2 combines with J gene TRBJ1-1; no firm D call. The CDR3 is 14 amino acids. The germline CDR1 and CDR2 sequences are LGHNA and YNFKEQ. V was cut by 4 bases and J by 1 base, with 10 bases left in between. The CDR3 spells CASSRSQANTEAFF. The DNA of the CDR3 is TGTGCCAGCAGCCGGTCGCAGGCGAACACTGAAGCTTTCTTT.

The chain couples TRBV6-5 to TRBJ1-1; the match to TRBD1 covers 7 bases. This CDR3 region has 13 residues. Germline-derived CDR1 and CDR2 are MNHEY and SVGAGI. After removal of 2 bases from V and 6 bases from J, the junction contained 3 bases not matched to a gene. CDR3 DNA: TGTGCCAGCAGTTACCAGGGGGTTGCTGAAGCTTTCTTT. Its translation: CASSYQGVAEAFF.

This sequence joins TRBV20-1 and TRBJ2-7, with TRBD1 matching over 10 bases. J was trimmed by 5 bases and V by 6 bases; bases with no gene match: 10. Germline V gene sequence: CDR1 DFQATT, CDR2 SNEGSKA (reference sequence). The CDR3 totals 14 residues. The CDR3 DNA follows: TGCAGTGCATTAGGGGACAGGGGAATCGACGAGCAGTACTTC. Protein: CSALGDRGIDEQYF.

The rearrangement links TRBV6-2 or TRBV6-3 to TRBJ2-5; D remains unclear. Germline assignment: CDR1 MNHEY and CDR2 SVGEGT. V gave up 7 bases and J gave up 2 bases, with 17 bases separating them. The CDR3 spans 15 residues. In DNA, the CDR3 is TGTGCCAGCACGAGCTCCCAGGTCGTACAAGAGACCCAGTACTTC. Its protein product is CASTSSQVVQETQYF.

The sample holds many counts of this clonotype. The V call is TRBV5-1, the J call TRBJ2-1; 10 bases are a match to TRBD1. The CDR3 runs to 17 residues. The ends lost 3 bases at V and 2 bases at J; junction bases unmatched: 8. From germline, CDR1 is SGHRS and CDR2 YFSETQ. CDR3 nucleotide sequence: TGCGCCAGCAGCTGGGGGACAGGGGTGTCCACCTACAATGAGCAGTTCTTC. Its translation: CASSWGTGVSTYNEQFF.

The chain couples TRBV5-1 to TRBJ1-2; D gene ambiguous. Trimming stripped 4 bases from V and 7 bases from J, with 14 bases between. This CDR3 region has 13 residues. Germline CDR1 SGHRS, CDR2 YFSETQ. DNA of the CDR3: TGCGCCAGCAGCCCGGAGGTGGAGTTTGGCTACACCTTC. Its translation: CASSPEVEFGYTF.

This clonotype appeared many times. This chain joins TRBV10-3 and TRBJ1-4; 7 positions match TRBD1. The germline V gene has CDR1 ENHRY and CDR2 SYGVKD. V shed 11 bases, J shed 5 bases, and the junction held 11 bases outside the gene matches. The CDR3 contains 14 residues. The CDR3 is CAAAQGGQNEKLFF. CDR3 coding DNA: TGTGCCGCCGCGCAGGGGGGCCAAAATGAAAAACTGTTTTTT.